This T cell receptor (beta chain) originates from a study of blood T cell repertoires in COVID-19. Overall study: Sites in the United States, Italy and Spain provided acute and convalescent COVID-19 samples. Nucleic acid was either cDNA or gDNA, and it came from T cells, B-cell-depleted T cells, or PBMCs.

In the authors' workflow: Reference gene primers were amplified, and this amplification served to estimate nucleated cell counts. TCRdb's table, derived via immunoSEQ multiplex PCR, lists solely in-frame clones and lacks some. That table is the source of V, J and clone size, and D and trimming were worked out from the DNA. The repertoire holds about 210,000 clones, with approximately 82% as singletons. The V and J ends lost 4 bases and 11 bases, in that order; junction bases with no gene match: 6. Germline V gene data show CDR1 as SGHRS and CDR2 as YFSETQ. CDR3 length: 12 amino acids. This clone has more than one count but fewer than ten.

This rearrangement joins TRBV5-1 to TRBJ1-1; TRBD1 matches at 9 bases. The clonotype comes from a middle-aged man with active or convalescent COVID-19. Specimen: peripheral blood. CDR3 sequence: CASSEGQGKAFF. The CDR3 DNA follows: TGCGCCAGCAGCGAAGGACAGGGGAAGGCTTTCTTT.